This is a list of T cell receptor beta chains from one sample in a study of shared clonotypes between healthy human individuals. Libraries were prepared by immunoSEQ multiplex PCR; TCRdb keeps only in-frame clonotypes and omits some of them. This repertoire shows about 2 million clones, 85% to 95% found once; its top ten account for 0.1% to 0.15%. Material: naive CD4+ T cells sorted from blood. The receptors stem from a young man in good health. The CDR3 runs from the conserved cysteine through the conserved F or W. The D gene is left open where the match is weak. Clone size is stated in some rows and not others, as once, few, many or a class when expanded.

TRBV11-2	.	12	TRBJ2-7	.	CASSSAGYEQYF	TGTGCCAGCAGCTCCGCAGGGTACGAGCAGTACTTC
TRBV2	.	16	TRBJ1-5	once	CASSVPRVFADQPQHF	TGTGCCAGCAGTGTACCCAGGGTGTTTGCTGATCAGCCCCAGCATTTT
TRBV7-2	.	17	TRBJ1-3	.	CASSLTGGSQAGNTIYF	TGTGCCAGCAGCTTGACAGGAGGAAGCCAAGCCGGAAACACCATATATTTT
TRBV6-5	TRBD1	15	TRBJ1-1	.	CASSSPTGGSGEAFF	TGTGCCAGCAGTTCACCGACAGGGGGTTCTGGTGAAGCTTTCTTT
TRBV7-2	TRBD2	16	TRBJ2-7	.	CASSLGLAGGPYEQYF	TGTGCCAGCAGCTTAGGCTTAGCGGGTGGTCCCTACGAGCAGTACTTC
TRBV9	TRBD2	14	TRBJ2-5	.	CASSVSGGAETQYF	TGTGCCAGCAGCGTTAGCGGGGGGGCGGAGACCCAGTACTTC
TRBV4-3	.	16	TRBJ2-3	.	CASSQEWHQNTDTQYF	TGCGCCAGCAGCCAAGAATGGCACCAGAACACAGATACGCAGTATTTT
TRBV6-5	TRBD2	15	TRBJ2-6	.	CASSPGAGGANVLTF	TGTGCCAGCAGCCCTGGAGCGGGAGGGGCCAACGTCCTGACTTTC
TRBV25-1	.	15	TRBJ2-5	.	CASSEPMGLRETQYF	TGTGCCAGCAGTGAACCCATGGGCCTGCGAGAGACCCAGTACTTC
TRBV5-1	.	16	TRBJ1-1	.	CASSWSHRADITEAFF	TGCGCCAGCAGCTGGAGCCACAGGGCCGATATCACTGAAGCTTTCTTT
TRBV19	TRBD2	15	TRBJ2-1	.	CASSTSAGGYNEQFF	TGTGCCAGTAGTACGTCAGCGGGGGGGTACAATGAGCAGTTCTTC
TRBV5-1	.	15	TRBJ2-7	.	CASSLEPGVPSEQYF	TGCGCCAGCAGCTTGGAGCCAGGGGTTCCTTCCGAGCAGTACTTC
TRBV5-1	TRBD1	15	TRBJ1-2	.	CASSPDRGLWYGYTF	TGCGCCAGCAGCCCCGACAGGGGGCTTTGGTATGGCTACACCTTC
TRBV2	.	16	TRBJ1-6	.	CASSEGSRALRSPLHF	TGTGCCAGCAGTGAAGGGAGCAGGGCCCTACGCTCACCCCTCCACTTT
TRBV6-5	TRBD2	14	TRBJ2-5	.	CASSYSGSWETQYF	TGTGCCAGCAGTTATAGCGGGAGCTGGGAGACCCAGTACTTC